This record covers a single T cell receptor beta chain. Its antigen remains undetermined. The input lacks base qualities; no much larger clone sits a single base away. Donors were healthy HIV-negative adults with no recently reported acute infections or vaccinations. Every donor was a Caucasian adult living in Nashville, Tennessee, USA. CD4+ T cells were enriched by magnetic negative selection, after which naive cells were positively selected on CD45RA and the negative fraction was taken as the memory subset. Blood was collected by leukapheresis, and PBMCs were isolated by Ficoll-Histopaque density gradient centrifugation and then cryopreserved in liquid nitrogen vapor phase. Purity and quantity of every magnetically sorted T cell population were checked by analytical flow cytometry. Genomic DNA was isolated from each sorted fraction and quantified by UV absorbance on a Nanodrop 2000c. The germline V and J ends show losses of 0 bases and 3 bases respectively, and no gene match explains 3 bases of the junction. The CDR3 goes from the cysteine to the phenylalanine over 15 residues. The sequence is cut down to CDR3 DNA, 45 bases in frame from base 1. CDR1 SGHNT and CDR2 YYREEE are derived from the germline V gene (reference sequence).

Using the deep immunoSEQ assay, TCR CDR3 regions were amplified from genomic DNA by multiplex PCR. Extracted genomic DNA from each cell subset was spread evenly across all wells of several immunoSEQ 96-well plates, with each plate serving as a replicate. For sorted subsets, each replicate PCR was loaded with approximately 200 ng genomic DNA, equivalent to 32,000 or so T cell genomes. Purified libraries were measured with a Qubit 3.0 fluorometer, size-checked on a Bioanalyzer 2100, and measured again with the KAPA Library Quantification kit. Each immunoSEQ 96-well plate was sequenced on its own single-read 150-cycle Illumina NextSeq 550 flow cell. The source study handled its data this way. Because the immunoSEQ output included only junctional sequences and no quality scores, the filtering could not be the same as the filtering used for full-length reads. To assign V/J genes and CDR3, sequences were annotated against IMGT germline references using PyIR, a Python wrapper for IgBLAST v1.9. Any read was removed if the V/J assignment was weak (E-value above 1e-6), the CDR3 was missing, or the read contained stop codons, out-of-frame junctions, or ambiguous translated residues. V3J clonotypes were defined as sequences sharing the same inferred V gene, J gene, and CDR3 amino acid sequence. The percentage overlap between two repertoires was calculated by dividing the number of shared unique clonotypes by the size of the smaller repertoire. Richness of each repertoire was evaluated using RTK rarefaction, the Chao1 estimator, and Recon v2.1 estimates of unobserved clonotypes. For all TCRbeta clonotypes obtained by the gDNA method from four donors, generation probabilities were computed with OLGA. In its TCRdb copy, this immuneACCESS table keeps in-frame sequences only and misses some clones. Where compared with another copy, unresolved V genes explain less than half of these, and the others have no known cause. The V and J calls and the clone size are those of that table, but D and trimming were determined from the DNA. This sample has roughly 2.2 million clones in its table, and just over 90% of those were observed once. The ten largest clones represent under 0.45% of the sample.

The sample originates from a study of shared clonotypes between healthy human individuals (dated by TCRdb to 2020 to 2022). Describing the broader study: The cohort included a few men and a couple of women between 18 and 49 years of age. Per donor, three plates each were used for CD4 naive and CD4 memory, two for CD8 naive, and one for CD8 memory. The study deeply sequenced blood TCR repertoires of several healthy adults to estimate repertoire size and the extent of clonotype sharing between individuals. To increase sequencing depth and limit assay-specific biases, different laboratories used diverse techniques to prepare libraries and sequence TCR repertoires. Each donor's leukapheresis produced roughly between roughly 0.94 and 9.5 billion PBMCs.

The paper as a whole reports these results and caveats: Compared with non-shared clonotypes, clonotypes shared by all four sorted-subset donors had higher generation probabilities. Incomplete sequencing was indicated by rarefaction of sorted-subset datasets, despite the large sequencing depth. About 5% of naive CD4, roughly 3.6% of naive CD8, approximately 2.2% of memory CD4, and over 0.35% of memory CD8 clonotypes were shared across a few donors. Sampling was restricted to blood, and TCR repertoires in tissues likely differ from the TCR repertoires found in blood. Pairwise subsampling indicated that sequencing depth was expected to affect the degree of clonotype sharing among donors. Because the study included only a small number of donors, the genetic and exposure-history diversity represented was limited. Estimated clonotype richness was generally larger for naive than for memory subsets.

The specimen sequenced was naive CD4+ T cells from PBMCs. What this sample's cell subset or site label stands for: CD45RA+ positively selected. The chain is made from TRBV5-4 and TRBJ1-2, and 9 bases in between align with TRBD1. The sequence came from a man aged 18 to 30 in good health. Some clones in this sample may be carry-over from other donors' samples. The CDR3 in this case is CASSLAGQGYYGYTF. The DNA is TGTGCCAGCAGCTTGGCCGGACAGGGGTACTATGGCTACACCTTC.